This T cell receptor (beta chain) was sequenced in a study of regulatory T cells in long-lasting Graves disease (dated by TCRdb to 2020 to 2023). General notes on the study: Persistent Graves' disease was defined as antithyroid drug treatment for over 5 years with persistently positive TSH receptor autoantibodies. Peripheral blood TCR sequencing and RNA sequencing compared persistent Graves' disease patients with newly diagnosed Graves' disease patients. The study took place in China and was registered as a clinical trial. TCR sequencing covered around 13 persistent and approximately 20 newly diagnosed Graves' disease patients, some 33 samples in total. Antithyroid drugs had been taken for 10 to 13 years on average by persistent Graves' disease patients in the clinical cohort.

Concerning this clonotype: Its binding antigen is unknown. Per-base qualities were not stored, and no clone one base away is much larger.

General findings and caveats noted by the study authors: Only the TCR beta chain was sequenced and analyzed. The authors acknowledged the small sample size as a limitation that may reduce accuracy. More public clonotypes were shared among persistent patients (around 3,000) than among newly diagnosed patients (under 1,000). The study examined only peripheral blood because the primary lesion, thyroid tissue, could not be accessed. Persistent disease showed preferential use of TRBV28, TRBJ1-2 and TRBJ2-5, whereas newly diagnosed disease favored TRBV20-1 and TRBJ2-1. Lower TCR Shannon entropy and fewer highly expanded clones were observed in persistent Graves' disease patients than in newly diagnosed patients, which suggested clonal expansion.

In light of the paper, this sample's time point label describes: persistent/refractory GD, antithyroid drugs over 5 years with positive TRAb. RNA was extracted from PBMCs in TRIzol for both TCR sequencing and RNA sequencing. The diagnosis of Graves' disease followed American Thyroid Association guidelines. The patients came from an endocrinology department in Xi'an, China. From each patient, around 9.3 milliliters of peripheral blood was collected into an EDTA anticoagulant tube. Ficoll Paque Plus density gradient separation was used to isolate PBMCs, and no further T cell sorting was performed. An Agilent 2100 Bioanalyzer and agarose gel were used to check RNA quality, and a NanoDrop 2000 was used to measure RNA concentration. For CDR1 and CDR2, the germline V gene lists SGHRS and YFSETQ. The junction carries 12 bases between V and J, which are trimmed by 4 bases and 7 bases respectively. CDR3 length: 13 amino acids, cysteine to phenylalanine. Only the CDR3 region is kept as DNA, spanning 39 bases read in frame from base 1.

Libraries were constructed by multiplex PCR. The reads were generated on an Illumina HiSeq 4000. CDR3 regions were amplified by Arm-PCR with iRepertoire HTBI primers to construct TCR beta libraries. Before sequencing, the PCR products went through gel purification. Under the source paper's analysis protocol: Across samples, 60 to 80 TRBV and roughly 15 TRBJ segments were identified and used for gene usage analysis of CDR3 amino acid clonotypes. Filtered high-quality paired reads were merged into contigs using COPE and FqMerger. BLAST was used to align contigs to the IMGT TRBV, TRBD and TRBJ reference genes, and CDR3 was defined following IMGT. Clonotypes above 0.1% frequency were classified as highly expanded clones. Shannon entropy was used to measure repertoire diversity, and the Gini coefficient was used to measure V-J evenness. Clonotypes shared by more than one individual were considered public. TCRdb cleaned the public reads at Q25 with fastp, built clones with MiXCR and kept in-frame beta chains. A single entry per CDR3 protein holds the most common genes and DNA from its merged rows. Clone size and V and J calls follow TCRdb, not the original study. This sample comprises 500,000 to 800,000 distinct CDR3 sequences, about 30% of them detected only once. The top ten hold around 40% of the sample.

The rearrangement combines TRBV5-1 with TRBJ1-5; TRBD1 is possibly the D segment (5 matching bases). Sequenced here: peripheral blood mononuclear cells (PBMCs), sampled when the disease was refractory, from a patient treated with antithyroid drugs. This TCR was recovered from a female donor with Graves disease. The CDR3 reads as follows: CASSRGGEQPQHF. The DNA is TGCGCCAGCAGCAGGGGCGGTGAGCAGCCCCAGCATTTT.